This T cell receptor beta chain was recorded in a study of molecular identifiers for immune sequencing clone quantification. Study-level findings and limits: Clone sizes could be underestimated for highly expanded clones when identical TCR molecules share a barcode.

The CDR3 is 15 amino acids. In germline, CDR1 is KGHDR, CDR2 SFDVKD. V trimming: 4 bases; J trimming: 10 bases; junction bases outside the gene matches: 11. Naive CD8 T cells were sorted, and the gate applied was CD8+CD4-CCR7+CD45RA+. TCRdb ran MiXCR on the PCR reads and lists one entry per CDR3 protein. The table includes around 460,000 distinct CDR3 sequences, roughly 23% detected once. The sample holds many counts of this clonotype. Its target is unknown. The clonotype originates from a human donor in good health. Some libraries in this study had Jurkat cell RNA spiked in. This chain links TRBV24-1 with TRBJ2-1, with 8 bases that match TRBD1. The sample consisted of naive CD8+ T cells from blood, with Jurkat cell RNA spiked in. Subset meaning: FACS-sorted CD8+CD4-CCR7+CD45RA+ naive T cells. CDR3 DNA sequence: TGTGCCACCAGTGAAAGGACAGGGTCAGGTGGGGAGCAGTTCTTC. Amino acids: CATSERTGSGGEQFF.